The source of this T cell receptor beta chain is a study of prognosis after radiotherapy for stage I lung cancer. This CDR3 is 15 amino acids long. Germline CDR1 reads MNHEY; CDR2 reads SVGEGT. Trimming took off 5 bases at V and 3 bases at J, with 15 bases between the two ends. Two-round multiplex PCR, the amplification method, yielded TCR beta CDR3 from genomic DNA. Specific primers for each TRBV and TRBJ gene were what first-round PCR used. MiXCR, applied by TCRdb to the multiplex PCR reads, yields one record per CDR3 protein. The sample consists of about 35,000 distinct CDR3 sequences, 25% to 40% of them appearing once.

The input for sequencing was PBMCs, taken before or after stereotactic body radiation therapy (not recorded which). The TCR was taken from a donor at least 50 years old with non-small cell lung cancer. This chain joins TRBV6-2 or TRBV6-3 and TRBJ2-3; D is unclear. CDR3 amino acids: CASSPDGCPTDTQYF. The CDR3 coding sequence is TGTGCCAGCAGTCCCGACGGGTGTCCGACAGATACGCAGTATTTT.